The 21 T cell receptor beta chains reported below all come from one sample, sequenced in a study of blood T cell repertoires in COVID-19. Method: immunoSEQ multiplex PCR; TCRdb's copy keeps in-frame clones and lacks some. Of tens of thousands of clones in the sample, around four fifths were seen once. Sequenced sample: peripheral blood. The origin of the receptors is a man over 45 with acute or convalescent COVID-19.

The genes are TRBV6-1 and TRBJ2-1, with 7 nucleotides matching TRBD2. The germline V gene encodes CDR1 MNHNS and CDR2 SASEGT. V shed 2 bases and J 0 bases; nucleotides not matched to a gene: 4. The CDR3 length is 16 residues. Here the CDR3 reads CASSELSGGSYNEQFF. The DNA of the CDR3 is TGTGCCAGCAGTGAACTTTCGGGGGGCTCCTACAATGAGCAGTTCTTC.

The genes are TRBV24-1 and TRBJ2-1; D possibly corresponds to TRBD2 (6 bases). CDR1 and CDR2 (germline): KGHDR, SFDVKD. V was trimmed by 10 bases and J by 9 bases, leaving 18 bases between them. The CDR3 runs 13 residues. In DNA, the CDR3 is TGTGCCACGAAAGCGGGCTCGTCGTCTGAGCAGTTCTTC. It translates to CATKAGSSSEQFF.

The rearrangement uses TRBV28 and TRBJ2-7; the D gene is possibly TRBD2 (5 bases). Per germline, CDR1 MDHEN and CDR2 SYDVKM. CDR3 size: 12 residues. The germline V and J ends were trimmed by 10 bases and 2 bases, with 12 bases remaining between them. The CDR3 DNA follows: TGTGCCACCACGAGAGGGCCCTACGAGCAGTACTTC. It specifies CATTRGPYEQYF.

The chain recombines TRBV30 with TRBJ1-1; the D is unclear. The CDR3 totals 14 residues. Germline V CDR1 and CDR2: GTSNPN, SVGIG (reference sequence). Trimming left V 3 bases short and J 0 bases short, with 11 bases between. The DNA of the CDR3 is TGTGCCTGGAGGAGACTGCGCATGAACACTGAAGCTTTCTTT. Its translation is CAWRRLRMNTEAFF.

The chain's CDR3 is CASSIPGVYGYTF. In nucleotides, the CDR3 is TGTGCCAGTAGTATACCGGGAGTCTATGGCTACACCTTC. This chain connects TRBV19 to TRBJ1-2; D gene uncertain. Germline V gene lookup returns CDR1 LNHDA and CDR2 SQIVND (reference sequence). The V and J ends lost 2 bases and 4 bases respectively, with 8 bases between them. There are 13 residues in the CDR3.

The chain recombines TRBV18 with TRBJ1-1; D gene unclear. This CDR3 region has 14 residues. The germline V gene has CDR1 KGHSH and CDR2 LQKENI. The germline V and J ends were trimmed by 1 base and 2 bases, with 8 bases remaining between them. The CDR3 DNA reads as TGTGCCAGCTCACCACTACAACTAAACACTGAAGCTTTCTTT. This sequence encodes CASSPLQLNTEAFF.

The rearrangement links TRBV28 to TRBJ1-5; D is uncertain. Germline V gene lookup returns CDR1 MDHEN and CDR2 SYDVKM. The CDR3 is made up of 14 amino acids. The V end was cut by 5 bases, the J end by 7 bases, with 15 bases between. The CDR3 sequence is CASSPHEGRQPQHF. DNA for the CDR3: TGTGCCAGCAGTCCCCATGAGGGAAGGCAGCCCCAGCATTTT. Together with reference TRBV28 and TRBJ1-5, the CDR3 gives the full variable domain: DVKVTQSSRYLVKRTGEKVFLECVQDMDHENMFWYRQDPGLGLRLIYFSYDVKMKEKGDIPEGYSVSREKKERFSLILESASTNQTSMYLCASSPHEGRQPQHFGDGTRLSIL.

The chain is built from TRBV29-1 and TRBJ2-5, with D possibly TRBD1 on 5 matching bases. CDR3 size: 12 residues. V was trimmed by 3 bases and J by 2 bases, leaving 7 bases between them. Germline-derived CDR1 and CDR2 are SQVTM and ANQGSEA. CDR3 amino acids: CSVDPGQETQYF. In DNA, the CDR3 is TGCAGCGTTGATCCAGGGCAAGAGACCCAGTACTTC.

This chain joins TRBV4-3 and TRBJ1-1; unclear D gene. The CDR3 has 14 amino acids. Germline V lookup: CDR1 LGHNA, CDR2 YSLEER. Trimming pared 0 bases from V and 4 bases from J, leaving 9 bases between. The CDR3 here is CASSQDGYSTEAFF. DNA of the CDR3: TGCGCCAGCAGCCAAGATGGTTATAGCACTGAAGCTTTCTTT.

This chain connects TRBV18 to TRBJ1-4; possible D gene TRBD1, 6 bases. There are 15 residues in the CDR3. Trimming stripped 3 bases from V and 1 base from J, with 9 bases between. CDR1 KGHSH and CDR2 LQKENI come from the germline V gene. The CDR3 here is CASSPPGQTNEKLFF. For the CDR3, the DNA is TGTGCCAGCTCACCGCCGGGACAAACTAATGAAAAACTGTTTTTT.

The V gene is TRBV2, the J gene TRBJ2-5; possible D gene TRBD1, 6 bases. Germline V lookup: CDR1 SNHLY, CDR2 FYNNEI. The CDR3 runs 13 residues. V gave up 4 bases and J gave up 4 bases, with 10 bases separating them. Written as DNA, the CDR3 is TGTGCCAGCAGTGGGTCAGGGGCAGAGACCCAGTACTTC. Residues: CASSGSGAETQYF.

The gene calls are TRBV29-1 and TRBJ1-1; 7 nucleotides line up with TRBD1. This CDR3 is built from 12 residues. CDR1 is SQVTM, CDR2 ANQGSEA, per germline. Unmatched junction bases numbered 3, after V lost 6 bases and J lost 2 bases. This CDR3 reads CSVTGVNTEAFF. The CDR3 bases are TGCAGCGTCACAGGGGTCAACACTGAAGCTTTCTTT.

This clone appeared a few times. This chain joins TRBV6-5 and TRBJ2-1; maybe TRBD2 (6 bases). V lost 7 bases, J lost 1 base, and 14 bases lay in between. The germline CDR1 and CDR2 sequences are MNHEY and SVGAGI. This CDR3 contains 15 residues. CDR3 bases: TGTGCCAGCAAGGCCGCCGGGGGTTCCTACAATGAGCAGTTCTTC. Protein sequence: CASKAAGGSYNEQFF.

The J gene is TRBJ1-4, the V gene TRBV19, with TRBD1 matching 11 bases. Losses at the gene ends were 6 bases for V and 7 bases for J; bases not matched to a gene: 1. The CDR3 loop spans 13 amino acids. Germline-derived CDR1 and CDR2 are LNHDA and SQIVND (reference sequence). The CDR3 is CASRDRGPEKLFF. CDR3 in DNA: TGTGCCAGTAGGGACAGGGGGCCTGAAAAACTGTTTTTT.

The V call is TRBV20-1, the J call TRBJ2-2, with D possibly TRBD1 on 6 matching bases. Germline V lookup: CDR1 DFQATT, CDR2 SNEGSKA (reference sequence). The CDR3 runs 14 residues. V was trimmed by 3 bases and J by 3 bases, leaving 11 bases between them. The chain's CDR3 is CSASPQGYTGELFF. The DNA of the CDR3 is TGCAGTGCTAGTCCCCAGGGGTACACCGGGGAGCTGTTTTTT.

This rearrangement joins TRBV7-9 to TRBJ2-2; TRBD2 matches at 9 bases. The V and J ends lost 6 bases and 0 bases, in that order; junction bases with no gene match: 5. The germline CDR1 and CDR2 sequences are SEHNR and FQNEAQ (reference sequence). There are 16 residues in the CDR3. The CDR3 sequence: CASRLIAGANTGELFF. In DNA form, the CDR3 reads TGTGCCAGCAGACTCATAGCGGGGGCGAACACCGGGGAGCTGTTTTTT.

The chain is built from TRBV27 and TRBJ2-3; D is possibly TRBD2 (5 bases). With 10 bases removed from V and 3 bases from J, the gap between germline ends came to 17 bases. The length of the CDR3 is 14 residues. CDR1 MNHEY and CDR2 SMNVEV come from the germline V gene (reference sequence). CDR3 in amino acids: CATSVLGSTDTQYF. The CDR3 DNA reads TGTGCCACCAGCGTCCTGGGGAGTACAGATACGCAGTATTTT.

The rearrangement joins TRBV3-1 (or the pseudogene TRBV3-2) to TRBJ2-7; tentative D call: TRBD1 (6 bases). CDR3 length equals 13 residues. Germline V gene sequence: CDR1 LGHDT, CDR2 YNNKEL (reference sequence). The germline V and J ends were trimmed by 4 bases and 4 bases, with 11 bases remaining between them. For the CDR3, the DNA is TGTGCCAGCAGCCGGACAGCCAATTACGAGCAGTACTTC. It yields the protein CASSRTANYEQYF.

This clone was seen just once. V and J are TRBV6-5 and TRBJ2-7; possible D gene TRBD2, 7 bases. CDR3 size: 14 residues. V was trimmed by 10 bases and J by 5 bases, leaving 21 bases between them. Germline V gene sequence: CDR1 MNHEY, CDR2 SVGAGI. The CDR3 coding sequence is TGTGCCACCCGAAGGGGGGAGGGCGTCCACGAGCAGTACTTC. This encodes CATRRGEGVHEQYF.

V gene TRBV6-5 combines with J gene TRBJ1-6, with 9 bases identical to TRBD1. Trimming took 8 bases from V and 9 from J; bases not matched to a gene: 11. The germline V gene encodes CDR1 MNHEY and CDR2 SVGAGI. This CDR3 region has 15 residues. The CDR3: CASGTGLSQGSPLHF. In DNA, the CDR3 is TGTGCCAGCGGGACAGGGTTGAGTCAAGGTTCACCCCTCCACTTT.

The chain recombines TRBV7-7 with TRBJ1-5; 7 bases are shared with TRBD1. V shed 2 bases, J shed 4 bases, and the junction held 23 bases outside the gene matches. This CDR3 contains 21 residues. Germline-derived CDR1 and CDR2 are SSHAT and FNYEAQ (reference sequence). CDR3 protein: CASSLYPQCMTGRRWNQPQHF. CDR3 bases: TGTGCCAGCAGCTTATATCCTCAATGCATGACAGGGAGACGCTGGAATCAGCCCCAGCATTTT. The whole variable domain, remainder taken from reference TRBV7-7 and TRBJ1-5, is GAGVSQSPRYKVTKRGQDVTLRCDPISSHATLYWYQQALGQGPEFLTYFNYEAQPDKSGLPSDRFSAERPEGSISTLTIQRTEQRDSAMYRCASSLYPQCMTGRRWNQPQHFGDGTRLSIL.